The clone carrying this TCR beta chain was observed a few times. Antigen specificity is unknown. The record originates from a study of T-cell memory formation after mild COVID-19. General study points: Clones contracting across day 15 to 85 had a balanced CD4/CD8 profile; later expanding clones leaned CD4+. Day 37-peaking second-wave clones had unconfirmed SARS-CoV-2 specificity. Of the contracting clones, CD4+ ones lay mainly in CM and EM, and CD8+ ones in EMRA.

V was trimmed by 0 bases and J by 3 bases, leaving 6 bases between them. The germline V gene has CDR1 SGHRS and CDR2 YFSETQ. The CDR3 is 13 amino acids. TCRdb re-analysed the 5' RACE reads in MiXCR, keeping a single row per CDR3 protein. The sample holds roughly 150,000 distinct CDR3 sequences, 14% seen once. The V gene is TRBV5-1, the J gene TRBJ2-5; D gene ambiguous. The origin of this receptor is an adult woman who had mild COVID-19 (a few samples of this study predate the infection). Cell type and time point are not known. Sequenced input: PBMCs or a T cell subset sorted from them (not recorded which). The CDR3 loop reads CASSLEDKETQYF. The CDR3 region has the DNA TGCGCCAGCAGCTTGGAAGATAAAGAGACCCAGTACTTC. Together with reference TRBV5-1 and TRBJ2-5, the CDR3 gives the full variable domain: KAGVTQTPRYLIKTRGQQVTLSCSPISGHRSVSWYQQTPGQGLQFLFEYFSETQRNKGNFPGRFSGRQFSNSRSEMNVSTLELGDSALYLCASSLEDKETQYFGPGTRLLVL.